The rows below give T cell receptor beta chains drawn from one sample of a study of T cell responses to AZD1222 COVID-19 vaccine. The assay was immunoSEQ multiplex PCR, and TCRdb's table has in-frame clones only and misses some. Seen here are 150,000 to 200,000 clones, 75% to 95% observed once, and the top ten hold over 1.2%. Sequenced here: peripheral blood, sampled on day 0 of AZD1222 vaccination. These receptors were taken from an adult in good health. CDR3s include the opening cysteine and the closing phenylalanine or tryptophan. Clone size is given for some rows only: seen once, a few or many times, or a class if the clone is expanded.

V gene	clone size	CDR3 protein
TRBV30	-	CACILTGGGSPLHF
TRBV5-6	-	CASSLGTYEAFF
TRBV4-2	-	CASSQALGPYEQYF
TRBV4-3	-	CASSQDDRGWAGELFF
TRBV7-8	-	CASSPGQANTEAFF
TRBV6-1	-	CASSEGRLNTEAFF
TRBV27	-	CASSSGLAGEETQYF
TRBV5-3	-	CARSLGTGDTGELFF
TRBV5-8	-	CASSLNRVSYGYTF
TRBV7-2	-	CASSSQGADNGNQPQHF
TRBV6-2/TRBV6-3	-	CASSYTDYGYTF
TRBV7-3	-	CASSLTSSRTGELFF
TRBV11-2	once	CASSFPPGAPNYEQYF
TRBV28	-	CASSLSRQGRAFF
TRBV6-1	-	CASSERRGGRTDTQYF
TRBV5-1	-	CASSFTTDQPQHF
TRBV10-3	-	CAISDPRGSLADTQYF
TRBV27	-	CASSLSGDGGYTF
TRBV6-1	-	CASSEGRGGPYEQYF
TRBV19	few	CASSMVSPGANVLTF